This T cell receptor beta chain was recorded in a study of shared clonotypes between healthy human individuals. Study-level points and caveats: Investigators expected sequencing depth to affect clonotype sharing among donors.

This CDR3 contains 14 residues. Germline-derived CDR1 and CDR2 are MDHEN and SYDVKM. V was shortened by 2 bases and J by 0 bases, with 7 bases between the two germline ends. Regarding this clone: Its antigen is unidentified. This sample includes further DNA sequences coding for the same CDR3.

Assay used: immunoSEQ multiplex PCR; TCRdb lists only in-frame clones, some missing. This sample has about 1.5 million clones, with approximately 96% found just once. The chain couples TRBV28 to TRBJ1-2; perhaps TRBD1 as D (5 bases). Sequencing was performed on naive CD4+ T cells sorted from blood. The subset here: CD45RA+ positively selected. This sequence was found in a man aged 25 to 40 in good health. In DNA form, the CDR3 reads TGTGCCAGCAGTTTACGGGGGGCTAACTATGGCTACACCTTC. Translating gives CASSLRGANYGYTF.